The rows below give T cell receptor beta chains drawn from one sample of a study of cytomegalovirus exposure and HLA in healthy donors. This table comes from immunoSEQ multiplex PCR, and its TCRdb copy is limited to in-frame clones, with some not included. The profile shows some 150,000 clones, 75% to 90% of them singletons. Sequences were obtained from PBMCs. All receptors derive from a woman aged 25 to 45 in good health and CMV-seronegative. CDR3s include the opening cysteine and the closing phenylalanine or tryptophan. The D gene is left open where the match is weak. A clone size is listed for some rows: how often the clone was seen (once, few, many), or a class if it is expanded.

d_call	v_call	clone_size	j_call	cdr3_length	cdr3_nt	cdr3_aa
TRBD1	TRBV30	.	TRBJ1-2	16	TGTGCCTGGAGTCTCTCTAGGACAGGCAATAACTATGGCTACACCTTC	CAWSLSRTGNNYGYTF
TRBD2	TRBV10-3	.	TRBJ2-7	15	TGTGCCATCGGCGGGACTAGCGGGGGGGCCTACGAGCAGTACTTC	CAIGGTSGGAYEQYF
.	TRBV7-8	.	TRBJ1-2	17	TGTGCCAGCAGCTTAGAGGTATCCGGGGGATTTCACTATGGCTACACCTTC	CASSLEVSGGFHYGYTF
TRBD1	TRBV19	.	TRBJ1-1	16	TGTGCCAGTAGTAAATTCCCGGGACAGGGCAGACCTGAAGCTTTCTTT	CASSKFPGQGRPEAFF
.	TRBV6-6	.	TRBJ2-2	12	TGTGCCAGCCAACAGCTAGCGTGGGAGCTGTTTTTT	CASQQLAWELFF
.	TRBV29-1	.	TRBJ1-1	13	TGCAGCGTTGTCTGGCAGGCGAACACTGAAGCTTTCTTT	CSVVWQANTEAFF
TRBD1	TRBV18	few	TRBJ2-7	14	TGTGCCAGCTCATTCGCGGACAGGGAGGACGAGCAGTACTTC	CASSFADREDEQYF
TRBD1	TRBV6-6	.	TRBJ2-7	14	TGTGCCAGCAGTTACGGGACAGCCTTCTACGAGCAGTACTTC	CASSYGTAFYEQYF
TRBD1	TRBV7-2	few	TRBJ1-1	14	TGTGCCAGCAGCCCGGGACAGGCGAACACTGAAGCTTTCTTT	CASSPGQANTEAFF
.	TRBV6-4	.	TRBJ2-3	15	TGTGCCAGCAGTGATACGGGAAGACGCACAGATACGCAGTATTTT	CASSDTGRRTDTQYF
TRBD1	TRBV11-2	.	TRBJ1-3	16	TGTGCCAGCAGCTTGGGACAGGTCCTCTCTGGAAACACCATATATTTT	CASSLGQVLSGNTIYF
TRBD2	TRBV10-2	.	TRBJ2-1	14	TGCGCCAGTGAACTAGCGGGAGTTAATAATGAGCAGTTCTTC	CASELAGVNNEQFF
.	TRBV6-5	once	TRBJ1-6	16	TGTGCCAGCAGTTACAGGCAACAGGCCTCCCATTCACCCCTCCACTTT	CASSYRQQASHSPLHF
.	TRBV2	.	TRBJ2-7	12	TGTGCCAGCAGGAGGCAGTCCTACGAGCAGTACTTC	CASRRQSYEQYF
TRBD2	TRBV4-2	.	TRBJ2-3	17	TGTGCCAGCAGCCAAGTCGGGTTAGCGGGGTTCACAGATACGCAGTATTTT	CASSQVGLAGFTDTQYF
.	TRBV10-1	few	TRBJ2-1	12	TGCGCCAGCAGTGAGTCAGAACAGGGTCAGTTCTTC	CASSESEQGQFF